These 11 T cell receptor beta chains originate from one sample sequenced in a study of T cell repertoires and Cas9 in healthy adults. Produced via immunoSEQ multiplex PCR; TCRdb's table is partial and in-frame only. This table holds 11,000 to 15,000 clones, roughly 89% found once. Sequencing was carried out using Tregs (CD4+, CD25+, CD127-, CD137-, CD154-) from PBMCs; culture status not recorded. These receptors were obtained from a human donor in good health.

The chain joins TRBV7-2 to TRBJ2-7, with 15 positions matching TRBD2. The CDR3 totals 16 residues. The junction had 4 bases not matched to a gene; V was cut back by 5 bases and J by 2 bases. Germline CDR1 reads SGHTA; CDR2 reads FQGNSA. The chain's CDR3 is CASSLGLAGGTYEQYV. DNA of the CDR3: TGTGCCAGCAGCCTAGGACTAGCGGGAGGGACCTACGAGCAGTACGTC.

The chain combines TRBV27 with TRBJ2-7, with 11 bases fitting TRBD1. The length of the CDR3 is 15 residues. Germline assignment: CDR1 MNHEY and CDR2 SMNVEV (reference sequence). The V gene end was trimmed by 7 bases and the J gene end by 4 bases; junction bases not matched to a gene: 9. The CDR3 spells CASKLGQGAWYEQYV. The CDR3 nucleotides are TGTGCCAGCAAACTTGGACAGGGGGCGTGGTACGAGCAGTACGTC.

This clone was detected once. The chain joins TRBV11-3 to TRBJ2-3; D may be TRBD1 (7 bases). Germline CDR1 and CDR2: SGHNT and YENEEA. Trimming stripped 4 bases from V and 8 bases from J, with 19 bases between. The CDR3 extends over 15 amino acids. The CDR3 DNA sequence: TGTGCCAGCAGCTGGACAGGTTGGACAGCGGGTACGCAGTATTTT. Translated: CASSWTGWTAGTQYF.

V gene TRBV27 combines with J gene TRBJ1-2; 9 nucleotides align to TRBD1. The CDR3 consists of 16 residues. Unmatched junction bases numbered 14, after V lost 6 bases and J lost 6 bases. Germline CDR1 is MNHEY and CDR2 is SMNVEV (reference sequence). CDR3 DNA: TGTGCCAGCAGCCCTCGGACAGGGGTTTTAGTGGATGGCTACACCTTC. Protein sequence: CASSPRTGVLVDGYTF.

Notes on this clone: One end of the junction varies from germline; a read error may be responsible. The CDR3 sequence is CAISEPAGNTEAFF. CDR3 coding DNA: TGTGCCATCAGTGAGCCGGCGGGGAACACTGAAGCTTTCTTT. The chain is built from TRBV6-5 and TRBJ1-1, with no clear D. This CDR3 has 14 amino acids. Looked up from germline, CDR1 is MNHEY and CDR2 is SVGAGI.

The gene calls are TRBV7-6 and TRBJ2-7, with TRBD2 matching over 7 bases. J was trimmed by 3 bases and V by 10 bases; bases with no gene match: 6. The CDR3 loop spans 12 amino acids. CDR1 is SGHVS, CDR2 FNYEAQ, per germline. The CDR3 protein is CAKGLVGYEQYV. The CDR3 nucleotides are TGTGCCAAAGGACTAGTCGGCTACGAGCAGTACGTC.

J is TRBJ2-5 and V is TRBV19, with TRBD1 as a possible D gene (5 bases). CDR1 and CDR2 (germline): LNHDA, SQIVND (reference sequence). This CDR3 has 18 residues. V was trimmed by 10 bases and J by 4 bases, leaving 31 bases between them. The CDR3 DNA follows: TGTGCCAATCAAATGACAAACAGACAAGCTAGGGGTGGAGAGACCCAGTACTTC. This gives the protein CANQMTNRQARGGETQYF.

The gene calls are TRBV5-1 and TRBJ1-3, with a weak D call TRBD1 (5 bases). V lost 0 bases and J lost 7, with 8 bases in between. The CDR3 covers 13 residues. Germline CDR1 and CDR2: SGHRS and YFSETQ. The CDR3 coding sequence is TGCGCCAGCAGCTTGGAGGGGTTGAACACCATATATTTT. As protein: CASSLEGLNTIYF.

The chain has TRBV7-2 and TRBJ2-6; perhaps TRBD2 as D (6 bases). V dropped 0 bases and J dropped 3 bases, with 12 bases sitting between them. CDR1 is SGHTA and CDR2 is FQGNSA in the germline V gene. The CDR3 length is 17 residues. DNA for the CDR3: TGTGCCAGCAGCTTAGCTGGGCGGGGAAATGGGGCCAACGTCCTGACTTTC. Protein: CASSLAGRGNGANVLTF.

The chain uses TRBV10-3 and TRBJ2-2; no clear D. Germline-derived CDR1 and CDR2 are ENHRY and SYGVKD. V lost 6 bases, J lost 5 bases, and 7 bases lay in between. The CDR3 consists of 12 residues. The CDR3 bases are TGTGCCATCAGGGGGATGACCGGGGAGCTGTTTTTT. It translates to CAIRGMTGELFF.

The CDR3 region is CASSLRGVEGDTQYF. CDR3 in DNA: TGTGCCAGCAGCTTACGGGGGGTGGAGGGAGATACGCAGTATTTT. The genes are TRBV7-9 and TRBJ2-3, with 7 bases that match TRBD2. Trimming removed 2 bases from V and 5 bases from J; junction bases left unmatched: 7. This CDR3 is 15 amino acids long. Germline V CDR1 and CDR2: SEHNR, FQNEAQ (reference sequence).